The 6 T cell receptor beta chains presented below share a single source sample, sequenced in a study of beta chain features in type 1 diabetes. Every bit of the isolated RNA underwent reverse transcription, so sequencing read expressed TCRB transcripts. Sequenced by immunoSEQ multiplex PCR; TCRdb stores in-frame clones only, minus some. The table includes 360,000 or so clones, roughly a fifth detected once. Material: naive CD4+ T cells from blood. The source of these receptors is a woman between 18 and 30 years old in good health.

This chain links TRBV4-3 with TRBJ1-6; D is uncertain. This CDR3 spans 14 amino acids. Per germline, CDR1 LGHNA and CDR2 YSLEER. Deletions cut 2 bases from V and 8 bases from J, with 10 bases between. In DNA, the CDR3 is TGCGCCAGCAGCCAACGTGTAGGAGATTCACCCCTCCACTTT. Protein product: CASSQRVGDSPLHF.

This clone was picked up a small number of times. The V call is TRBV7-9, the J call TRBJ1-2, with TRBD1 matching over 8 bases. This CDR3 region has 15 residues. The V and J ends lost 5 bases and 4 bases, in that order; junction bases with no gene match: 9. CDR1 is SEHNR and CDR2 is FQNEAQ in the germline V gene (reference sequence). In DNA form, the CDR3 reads TGTGCCAGCAGCACCGGACAGGGAAAGAGCTATGGCTACACCTTC. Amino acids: CASSTGQGKSYGYTF.

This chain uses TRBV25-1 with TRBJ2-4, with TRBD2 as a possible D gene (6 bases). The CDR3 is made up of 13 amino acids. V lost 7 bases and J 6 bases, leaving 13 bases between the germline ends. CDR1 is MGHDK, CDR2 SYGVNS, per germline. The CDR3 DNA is TGTGCCAGCATGTACCCCGGGGGAAACATTCAGTACTTC. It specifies CASMYPGGNIQYF.

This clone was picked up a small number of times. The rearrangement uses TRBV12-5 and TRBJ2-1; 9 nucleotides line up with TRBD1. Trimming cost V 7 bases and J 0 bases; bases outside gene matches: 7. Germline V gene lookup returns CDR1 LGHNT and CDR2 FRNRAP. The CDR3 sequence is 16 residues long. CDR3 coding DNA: TGTGCTAGTGCCCTGGGACAGGGAGGCTCCTACAATGAGCAGTTCTTC. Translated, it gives CASALGQGGSYNEQFF.

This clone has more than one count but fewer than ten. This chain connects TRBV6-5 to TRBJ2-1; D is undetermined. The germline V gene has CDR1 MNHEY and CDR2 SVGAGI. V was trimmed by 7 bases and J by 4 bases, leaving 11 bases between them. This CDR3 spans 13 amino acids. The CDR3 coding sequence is TGTGCCAGCATCGATCCCTATTACAATGAGCAGTTCTTC. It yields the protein CASIDPYYNEQFF.

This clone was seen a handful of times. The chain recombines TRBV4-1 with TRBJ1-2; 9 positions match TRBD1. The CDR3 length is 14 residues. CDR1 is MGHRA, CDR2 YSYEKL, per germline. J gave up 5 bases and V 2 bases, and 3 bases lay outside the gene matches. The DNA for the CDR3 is TGCGCCAGCAGCCAACCCGGGACAGGGTATGGCTACACCTTC. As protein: CASSQPGTGYGYTF.